Presented here are 15 T cell receptor beta chains from one specimen sequenced in a study of blood T cells in healthy people across ages. Sample-barcoded 5' priming and a J-beta primer mix drove a second PCR of about 6 to 12 cycles. MiXCR, run by TCRdb on the 5' RACE reads, gives a single entry per CDR3 protein. The sample gives hundreds of thousands of distinct CDR3 sequences, under 30% of which show up once; about a sixth is in the top ten. The source material was blood. Receptors originate from a woman older than 75 in good health.

This clonotype was picked up many times. The rearrangement uses TRBV6-5 and TRBJ2-7; D gene unclear. Germline-derived CDR1 and CDR2 are MNHEY and SVGAGI. The CDR3 totals 15 residues. Trimming pared 1 base from V and 3 bases from J, leaving 13 bases between. This chain's CDR3 is CASSYYDRANYEQYF. The CDR3 DNA follows: TGTGCCAGCAGTTACTACGACCGGGCCAACTACGAGCAGTACTTC.

V gene TRBV7-8 combines with J gene TRBJ1-5; no definite D call. V dropped 1 base and J dropped 0 bases, with 10 bases sitting between them. The CDR3 length is 16 residues. Looked up from germline, CDR1 is SGHVS and CDR2 is FQNEAQ. CDR3 DNA: TGTGCCAGCAGCTTAGGTAGGCGGTTTAGCAATCAGCCCCAGCATTTT. This gives the protein CASSLGRRFSNQPQHF.

This rearrangement joins TRBV28 to TRBJ2-5, with TRBD2 matching 16 bases. V was pared by 6 bases and J by 3 bases, with 7 bases of the junction left unmatched. This CDR3 has 17 residues. The germline V gene encodes CDR1 MDHEN and CDR2 SYDVKM. CDR3 region: CASSAGLAGGREETQYF. DNA of the CDR3: TGTGCCAGCAGCGCGGGACTAGCGGGGGGGCGGGAAGAGACCCAGTACTTC.

This clonotype was observed a handful of times. Being one base from a much bigger clone, this may be a read error. The chain carries TRBV7-2 and TRBJ2-4; D possibly matches TRBD1 or TRBD2 (7 bases each). Trimming stripped 5 bases from V and 2 bases from J, with 13 bases between. CDR1 SGHTA and CDR2 FQGNSA come from the germline V gene. The CDR3 length is 15 residues. CDR3 protein: CASSARGGTKNIQYF. The CDR3 DNA reads TGTGCCAGCAGCGCCAGGGGGGGGACCAAAAACATTCAGTACTTC.

The sample holds one count of this clonotype. The rearrangement uses TRBV9 and TRBJ2-1; D perhaps matches TRBD1 (5 bases). CDR3 length: 13 residues. V lost 2 bases and J lost 4, with 7 bases in between. CDR1 is SGDLS and CDR2 is YYNGEE in the germline V gene. DNA of the CDR3: TGTGCCAGCAGCGTGGGGCAATACAATGAGCAGTTCTTC. Protein product: CASSVGQYNEQFF.

The chain is built from TRBV25-1 and TRBJ1-2, with D maybe TRBD1 (6 bases). This CDR3 has 12 amino acids. Germline V gene lookup returns CDR1 MGHDK and CDR2 SYGVNS. V lost 6 bases and J 5 bases, leaving 10 bases between the germline ends. CDR3 sequence reads: CASSDRLYGYTF. CDR3 nucleotide sequence: TGTGCCAGCAGCGACAGGTTGTATGGCTACACCTTC.

This clonotype appeared a single time. CDR3: CASSYPTGEAQYF. In nucleotides, the CDR3 is TGTGCCAGCAGTTACCCGACAGGGGAGGCGCAGTACTTC. The V and J genes are TRBV6-2 or TRBV6-3 and TRBJ2-7; 8 nucleotides agree with TRBD1. The CDR3 is 13 residues long. V lost 2 bases and J lost 9; bases outside the gene matches: 6. Germline V lookup: CDR1 MNHEY, CDR2 SVGEGT.

This clonotype has ten or more counts. V usage is TRBV29-1 and J usage is TRBJ1-2; D might be TRBD1 (5 bases). Germline lookup yields CDR1 SQVTM and CDR2 ANQGSEA. V was shortened by 7 bases and J by 5 bases, with 17 bases between the two germline ends. CDR3 size: 13 residues. CDR3 DNA: TGCAGCGCGGCCAGGGCAAAGGGTTATGGCTACACCTTC. As protein: CSAARAKGYGYTF.

This clonotype has only a few counts. The chain links TRBV5-1 to TRBJ2-7, with 11 bases that match TRBD1. Germline CDR1 reads SGHRS; CDR2 reads YFSETQ. The CDR3 consists of 16 residues. The V gene end was trimmed by 3 bases and the J gene end by 2 bases; junction bases not matched to a gene: 7. This CDR3 reads CASSYQPGQGAYEQYF. As DNA, the CDR3 is TGCGCCAGCAGCTACCAACCGGGACAGGGGGCCTACGAGCAGTACTTC.

Comments on this clonotype: A much more abundant neighbour one base away suggests this may be a read error. This rearrangement joins TRBV30 to TRBJ2-7; 7 bases are shared with TRBD2. This CDR3 region has 10 residues. V was pared by 7 bases and J by 5 bases, with 2 bases of the junction left unmatched. Germline-derived CDR1 and CDR2 are GTSNPN and SVGIG (reference sequence). The DNA for the CDR3 is TGTGCCTCAGCGGGGAACGAGCAGTACTTC. This gives the protein CASAGNEQYF.

This clonotype showed up just a few times. Relative to the germline gene, one junction end is altered; a read error may explain this. Written as DNA, the CDR3 is TGCGCCAGCATGAAGGGGTTTTCACCCCCCCACTTT. As protein: CASMKGFSPPHF. The chain has TRBV5-1 and TRBJ1-6; TRBD1 might be the D (5 bases). The CDR3 has 12 amino acids. Germline CDR1 is SGHRS and CDR2 is YFSETQ.

CDR3 in DNA: TGCAGTGCTAGAGATCCAGCGGGAGGGCGGGGAGATACGCAGTATTTT. Translating it yields CSARDPAGGRGDTQYF. The chain combines TRBV20-1 with TRBJ2-3; 10 positions match TRBD2. CDR1 and CDR2 (germline): DFQATT, SNEGSKA (reference sequence). This CDR3 is built from 16 residues. V trimming: 0 bases; J trimming: 5 bases; junction bases outside the gene matches: 8.

This clonotype was recorded at least ten times. This chain joins TRBV7-9 and TRBJ2-7; 8 positions agree with TRBD2. With V trimmed by 1 base and J by 4 bases, 3 bases remained unmatched. In germline, CDR1 is SEHNR, CDR2 FQNEAQ (reference sequence). The CDR3 covers 14 residues. DNA for the CDR3: TGTGCCAGCAGCTTAGGGACTAGCCGGTACGAGCAGTACTTC. Translating gives CASSLGTSRYEQYF.

There are many counts of this clonotype. This sequence joins TRBV7-2 and TRBJ2-1; D may be TRBD2 (6 bases). This CDR3 is built from 14 residues. The V gene lost 5 bases and the J gene lost 0 bases, with 8 bases spanning the gap. The V gene's germline CDR1 is SGHTA and CDR2 FQGNSA. CDR3 region: CASSMTSSYNEQFF. Here the CDR3 DNA reads TGTGCCAGCAGCATGACTAGCTCCTACAATGAGCAGTTCTTC.

Many counts were recorded for this clonotype. V gene TRBV24-1 combines with J gene TRBJ2-1, with D possibly TRBD1 on 8 matching bases. The germline gives CDR1 KGHDR, CDR2 SFDVKD. V lost 6 bases and J lost 8, with 13 bases in between. The CDR3 is made up of 13 amino acids. The CDR3 DNA reads TGTGCCACCAGTCACAGGGGGAGGGATGAGCAGTTCTTC. It yields the protein CATSHRGRDEQFF.